This record concerns one T cell receptor beta chain sequence. CDR3 size: 15 residues. The V and J ends lost 4 bases and 2 bases respectively, with 12 bases between them. Germline values: CDR1 SNHLY, CDR2 FYNNEI. This entry comes from a study of technical replicates of blood from a handful of donors. The assay was immunoSEQ multiplex PCR, and TCRdb's table has in-frame clones only and misses some. The sample carries approximately 70,000 clones, around 90% recorded once. The receptor was isolated from a human donor in good health. The specimen sequenced was T cells isolated from PBMCs. The rearrangement joins TRBV2 to TRBJ1-5; possible D gene TRBD1, 5 bases. The CDR3 DNA follows: TGTGCCAGCAGTGTTCAGGGAAATGGCAATCAGCCCCAGCATTTT. This codes for CASSVQGNGNQPQHF.